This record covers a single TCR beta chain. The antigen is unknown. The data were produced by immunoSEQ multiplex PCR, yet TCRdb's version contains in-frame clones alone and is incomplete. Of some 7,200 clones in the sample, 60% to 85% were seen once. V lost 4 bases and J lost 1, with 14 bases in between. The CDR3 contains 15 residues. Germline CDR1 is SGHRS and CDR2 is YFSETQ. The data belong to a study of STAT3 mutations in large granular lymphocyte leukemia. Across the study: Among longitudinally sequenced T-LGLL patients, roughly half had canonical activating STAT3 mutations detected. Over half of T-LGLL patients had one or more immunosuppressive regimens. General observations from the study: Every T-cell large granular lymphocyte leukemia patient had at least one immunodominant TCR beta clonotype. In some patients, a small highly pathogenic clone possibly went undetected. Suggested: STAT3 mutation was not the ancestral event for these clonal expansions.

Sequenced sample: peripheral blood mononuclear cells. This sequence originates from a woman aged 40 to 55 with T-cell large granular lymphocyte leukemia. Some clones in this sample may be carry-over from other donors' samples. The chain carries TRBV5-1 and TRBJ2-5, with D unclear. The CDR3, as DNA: TGCGCCAGCAGCCGCCTATCAGGAAGCCAAGAGACCCAGTACTTC. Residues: CASSRLSGSQETQYF.